The subject of this entry is one TCR beta chain. Its antigen is as yet unknown. This sample was included in a study of regulatory T cells in long-lasting Graves disease. Whole-study context: Persistent cases were those of Graves' disease that involved over 5 years of antithyroid drugs with positive TSH receptor antibodies.

This sample's time point: persistent/refractory GD, antithyroid drugs over 5 years with positive TRAb. From PBMCs, RNA was extracted and then used to make the TCR library. Patients were from an endocrinology department in Xi'an, China. The study, taken as a whole, reports: Fewer public clonotypes were shared by new patients (966) than by persistent patients (roughly 2,600). Favoring TRBV28, TRBJ1-2 and TRBJ2-5 was a feature seen in persistent disease.

The V gene end was trimmed by 8 bases and the J gene end by 8 bases; junction bases not matched to a gene: 12. The CDR3 has 14 amino acids. Germline V gene sequence: CDR1 MDHEN, CDR2 SYDVKM. Arm-PCR of CDR3 regions and iRepertoire HTBI primers were used to build TCR beta libraries. TCRdb reprocessed the multiplex PCR reads with MiXCR, giving one entry per CDR3 protein. The sample yields a few hundred thousand distinct CDR3 sequences, 22% seen once. Source: peripheral blood mononuclear cells (PBMCs), taken when the disease was refractory, from a patient treated with antithyroid drugs. The clonotype comes from a female donor with Graves disease. The chain uses TRBV28 and TRBJ1-2, with 9 bases fitting TRBD1. As DNA, the CDR3 is TGTGCCAGCCGCCGGACAGGGGCTAGAAGGGGCTACACCTTC. The encoded protein is CASRRTGARRGYTF.